This T cell receptor (beta chain) was sequenced during a study of T cell changes during pregnancy in multiple sclerosis. TCRdb's table, derived via immunoSEQ multiplex PCR, lists solely in-frame clones and lacks some. The sample shows approximately 37,000 clones, about 90% of them seen only once. This CDR3 has 13 amino acids. Trimming stripped 4 bases from V and 4 bases from J, with 12 bases between. In germline, CDR1 is SGHRS, CDR2 YFSETQ. This clone was found once. This material consisted of CD4+ T cells from peripheral blood mononuclear cells, taken before pregnancy. The V and J genes are TRBV5-1 and TRBJ2-7; no clear D. The receptor's source is a female donor with multiple sclerosis, enrolled in a pregnancy study. The CDR3 spells CASSLNFAYEQYF. CDR3 sequence (DNA): TGCGCCAGCAGCCTCAACTTCGCATACGAGCAGTACTTC.